This T cell receptor beta chain was sequenced during a study of T cells after yellow fever vaccination. About the study: Fractions of low cell number were prepared using SMART-Seq v4 Ultra Low Input. Whole-study results and caveats: Researchers noted that a small share of clonotypes showed up in both CD4 and CD8 compartments.

Details on this clonotype: What it binds is not known.

Germline lookup yields CDR1 SGHRS and CDR2 YFSETQ. The trim removed 0 bases at V and 0 bases at J, leaving 10 bases unmatched. CDR3 length equals 19 residues. TCRdb called the 5' RACE reads again in MiXCR, with one record for every CDR3 protein. The data contain hundreds of thousands of distinct CDR3 sequences, 9% to 15% of them singletons. Sequences were derived from PBMCs, sampled on the day of the yellow fever booster vaccination. The TCR originated in a man aged 25-45 years who received the YFV17D yellow fever vaccine. V usage is TRBV5-1 and J usage is TRBJ1-5; 9 positions match TRBD1. The CDR3 nucleotides are TGCGCCAGCAGCTTGGGACCGGACAGGGGAGGATATAGCAATCAGCCCCAGCATTTT. Its translation: CASSLGPDRGGYSNQPQHF. Full variable domain (missing parts from reference TRBV5-1 and TRBJ1-5): KAGVTQTPRYLIKTRGQQVTLSCSPISGHRSVSWYQQTPGQGLQFLFEYFSETQRNKGNFPGRFSGRQFSNSRSEMNVSTLELGDSALYLCASSLGPDRGGYSNQPQHFGDGTRLSIL.